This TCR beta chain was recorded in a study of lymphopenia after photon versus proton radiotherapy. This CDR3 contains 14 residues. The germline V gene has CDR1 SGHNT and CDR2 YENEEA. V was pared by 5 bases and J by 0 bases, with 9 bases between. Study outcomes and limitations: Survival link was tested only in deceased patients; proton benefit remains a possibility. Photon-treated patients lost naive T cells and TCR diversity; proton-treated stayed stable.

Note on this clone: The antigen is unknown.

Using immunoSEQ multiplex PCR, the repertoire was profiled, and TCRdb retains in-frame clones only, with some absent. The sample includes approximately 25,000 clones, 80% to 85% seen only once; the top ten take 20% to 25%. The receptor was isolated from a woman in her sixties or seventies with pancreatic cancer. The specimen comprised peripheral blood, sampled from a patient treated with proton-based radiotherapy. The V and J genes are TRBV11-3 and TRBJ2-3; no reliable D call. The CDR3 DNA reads TGTGCCAGCAGCCTCTTTATAAGCACAGATACGCAGTATTTT. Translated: CASSLFISTDTQYF.